The 8 T cell receptor beta chains listed next were all sequenced from one sample in a study of cytomegalovirus exposure and HLA in healthy donors. TCRdb's table, derived via immunoSEQ multiplex PCR, lists solely in-frame clones and lacks some. Among about 200,000 clones listed, approximately 80% were seen once. Sequencing was performed on PBMCs. Receptors were obtained from a woman aged 25 to 39 in good health and CMV-seropositive.

The chain joins TRBV29-1 to TRBJ2-7, with TRBD2 matching over 8 bases. CDR1 SQVTM and CDR2 ANQGSEA come from the germline V gene. V lost 6 bases to trimming and J lost 0 bases; unmatched junction nucleotides: 13. The CDR3 contains 16 residues. CDR3 nucleotides: TGCAGCGTGATGAGGCCCAACAGCGGGAGCTCCTACGAGCAGTACTTC. Translated, it gives CSVMRPNSGSSYEQYF.

This chain connects TRBV5-1 to TRBJ2-3; perhaps TRBD2 as D (5 bases). The CDR3 sequence is 14 residues long. Germline lookup yields CDR1 SGHRS and CDR2 YFSETQ. The V end lost 4 bases, the J end lost 2 bases, and 11 bases lay between the germline ends. In DNA, the CDR3 is TGCGCCAGCAGCCCGGGAAGGAACACAGATACGCAGTATTTT. Protein product: CASSPGRNTDTQYF.

The rearrangement joins TRBV2 to TRBJ2-1; 9 bases agree with TRBD2. Per the germline V gene, CDR1 is SNHLY and CDR2 is FYNNEI. Losses at the gene ends were 4 bases for V and 0 bases for J; bases not matched to a gene: 7. The CDR3 covers 17 residues. For the CDR3, the DNA is TGTGCCAGCAGTGGGCTCCTAGCGGGGAGCTCCTACAATGAGCAGTTCTTC. Translating it yields CASSGLLAGSSYNEQFF.

This chain uses TRBV18 with TRBJ2-3, with D unresolved. CDR3 length: 12 residues. V dropped 5 bases and J dropped 11 bases, with 14 bases sitting between them. Germline loops: CDR1 KGHSH, CDR2 LQKENI. CDR3 DNA sequence: TGTGCCAGCTCAGCGACTTCCGGTGTGCAGTATTTT. Translated: CASSATSGVQYF. Looking up the rest from reference TRBV18 and TRBJ2-3 gives the full variable domain: NAGVMQNPRHLVRRRGQEARLRCSPMKGHSHVYWYRQLPEEGLKFMVYLQKENIIDESGMPKERFSAEFPKEGPSILRIQQVVRGDSAAYFCASSATSGVQYFGPGTRLTVL.

This clone appeared once. The chain recombines TRBV2 with TRBJ2-7; 10 bases align to TRBD1. The CDR3 is 16 amino acids. V shed 6 bases, J shed 4 bases, and the junction held 12 bases outside the gene matches. Germline CDR1 is SNHLY and CDR2 is FYNNEI. The CDR3 DNA sequence: TGTGCCAGCAGGAACCCGGGACAGGGGAGGGAATACGAGCAGTACTTC. Amino acid sequence: CASRNPGQGREYEQYF. The full variable domain, in which reference TRBV2 and TRBJ2-7 provide the parts outside the CDR3, is EPEVTQTPSHQVTQMGQEVILRCVPISNHLYFYWYRQILGQKVEFLVSFYNNEISEKSEIFDDQFSVERPDGSNFTLKIRSTKLEDSAMYFCASRNPGQGREYEQYFGPGTRLTVT.

V and J are TRBV4-1 and TRBJ2-1; 12 positions agree with TRBD2. Germline V gene data show CDR1 as MGHRA and CDR2 as YSYEKL. V was clipped by 1 base and J by 10 bases; unmatched bases: 5. This CDR3 has 15 amino acids. As DNA, the CDR3 is TGCGCCAGCAGCCAAGGGACTAGCGGGGACCGGGAGCAGTTCTTC. As protein: CASSQGTSGDREQFF.

The chain joins TRBV7-9 to TRBJ1-3; 9 bases align to TRBD1. This CDR3 spans 14 amino acids. Trimming took 1 base from V and 7 from J; bases not matched to a gene: 2. Germline CDR1 SEHNR, CDR2 FQNEAQ (reference sequence). Here the CDR3 reads CASSLEQGANTIYF. DNA of the CDR3: TGTGCCAGCAGCTTAGAACAGGGGGCTAACACCATATATTTT.

The V call is TRBV29-1, the J call TRBJ2-7, with 7 bases fitting TRBD2. Germline V gene sequence: CDR1 SQVTM, CDR2 ANQGSEA. The CDR3 sequence is 11 residues long. The junction had 6 bases not matched to a gene; V was cut back by 7 bases and J by 6 bases. The CDR3: CSAEGRGEQYF. The CDR3 coding sequence is TGCAGCGCCGAGGGGAGGGGCGAGCAGTACTTC.